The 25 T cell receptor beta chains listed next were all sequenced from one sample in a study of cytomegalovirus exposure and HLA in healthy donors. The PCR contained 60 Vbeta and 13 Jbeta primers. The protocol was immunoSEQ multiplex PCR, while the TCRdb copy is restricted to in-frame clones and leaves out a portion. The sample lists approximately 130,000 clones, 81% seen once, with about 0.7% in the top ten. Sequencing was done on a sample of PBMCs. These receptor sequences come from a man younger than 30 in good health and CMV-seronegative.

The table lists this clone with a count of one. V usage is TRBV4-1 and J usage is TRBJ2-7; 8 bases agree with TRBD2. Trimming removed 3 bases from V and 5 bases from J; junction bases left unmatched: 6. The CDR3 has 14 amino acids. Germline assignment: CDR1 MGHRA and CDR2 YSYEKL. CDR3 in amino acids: CASSHGGGFDEQYF. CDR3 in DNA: TGCGCCAGCAGCCACGGCGGGGGGTTTGACGAGCAGTACTTC.

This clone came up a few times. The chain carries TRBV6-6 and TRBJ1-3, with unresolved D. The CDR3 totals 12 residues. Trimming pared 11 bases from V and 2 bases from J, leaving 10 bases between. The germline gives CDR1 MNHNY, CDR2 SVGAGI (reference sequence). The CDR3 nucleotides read TGTGCCTCCAAACAGACTGGAAACACCATATATTTT. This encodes CASKQTGNTIYF.

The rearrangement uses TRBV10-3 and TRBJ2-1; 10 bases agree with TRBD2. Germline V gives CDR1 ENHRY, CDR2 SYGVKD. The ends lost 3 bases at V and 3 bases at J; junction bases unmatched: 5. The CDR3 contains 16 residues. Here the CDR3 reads CAISESAGGHYNEQFF. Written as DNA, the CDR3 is TGTGCCATCAGTGAATCAGCGGGGGGGCACTACAATGAGCAGTTCTTC.

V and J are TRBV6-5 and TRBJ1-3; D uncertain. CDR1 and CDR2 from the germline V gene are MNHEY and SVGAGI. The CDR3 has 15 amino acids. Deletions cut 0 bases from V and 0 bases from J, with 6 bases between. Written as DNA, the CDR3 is TGTGCCAGCAGTTACTCCAAGAGCTCTGGAAACACCATATATTTT. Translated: CASSYSKSSGNTIYF.

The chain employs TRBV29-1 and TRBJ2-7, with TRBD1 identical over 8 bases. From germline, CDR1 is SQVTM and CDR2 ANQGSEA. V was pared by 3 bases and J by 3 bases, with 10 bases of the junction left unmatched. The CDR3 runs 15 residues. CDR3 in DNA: TGCAGCGTTGAGGTCAGGGGGCTATCAGTCTACGAGCAGTACTTC. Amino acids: CSVEVRGLSVYEQYF.

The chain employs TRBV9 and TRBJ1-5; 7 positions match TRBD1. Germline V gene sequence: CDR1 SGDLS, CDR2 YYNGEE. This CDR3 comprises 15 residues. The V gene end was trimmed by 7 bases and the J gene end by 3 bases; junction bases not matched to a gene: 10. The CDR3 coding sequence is TGTGCCAGCGCACCAACTACAGGGGTCAATCAGCCCCAGCATTTT. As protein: CASAPTTGVNQPQHF.

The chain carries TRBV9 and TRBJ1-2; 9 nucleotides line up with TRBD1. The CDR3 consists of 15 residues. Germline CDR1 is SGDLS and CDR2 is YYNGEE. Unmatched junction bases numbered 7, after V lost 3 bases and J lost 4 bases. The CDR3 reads CASSALGTGTYGYTF. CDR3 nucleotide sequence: TGTGCCAGCAGCGCCCTAGGGACAGGGACCTATGGCTACACCTTC.

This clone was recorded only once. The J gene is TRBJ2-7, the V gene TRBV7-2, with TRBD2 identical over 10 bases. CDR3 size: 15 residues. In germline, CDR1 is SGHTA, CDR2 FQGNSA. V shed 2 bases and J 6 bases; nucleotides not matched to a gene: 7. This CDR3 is CASSLKRGGFPEQYF. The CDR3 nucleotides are TGTGCCAGCAGCTTAAAGCGGGGGGGATTCCCCGAGCAGTACTTC.

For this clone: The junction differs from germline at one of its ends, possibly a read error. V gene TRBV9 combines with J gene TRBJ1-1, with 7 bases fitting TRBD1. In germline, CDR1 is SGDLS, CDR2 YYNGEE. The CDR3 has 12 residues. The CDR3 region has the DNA TGTGCCAGCAGCCCAACCAGTATCGGGACAGTCTTT. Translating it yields CASSPTSIGTVF.

CDR3 in DNA: TGCAGCGTTGAAGTGTCCCTACTAGCGGACCAAGAGACCCAGTACTTC. Its translation: CSVEVSLLADQETQYF. The chain is built from TRBV29-1 and TRBJ2-5; 8 bases fit TRBD2. The CDR3 has 16 amino acids. The germline V gene encodes CDR1 SQVTM and CDR2 ANQGSEA. Germline trimming cut 1 base from V and 0 bases from J; bases unmatched to any gene: 7. Combining the CDR3 with reference TRBV29-1 and TRBJ2-5 gives the whole variable domain SAVISQKPSRDICQRGTSLTIQCQVDSQVTMMFWYRQQPGQSLTLIATANQGSEATYESGFVIDKFPISRPNLTFSTLTVSNMSPEDSSIYLCSVEVSLLADQETQYFGPGTRLLVL.

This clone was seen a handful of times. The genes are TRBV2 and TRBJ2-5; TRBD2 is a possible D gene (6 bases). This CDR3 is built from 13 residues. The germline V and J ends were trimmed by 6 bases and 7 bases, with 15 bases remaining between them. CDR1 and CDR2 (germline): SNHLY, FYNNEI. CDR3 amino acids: CASRAIGGGTQYF. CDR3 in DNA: TGTGCCAGCAGGGCTATCGGGGGTGGGACCCAGTACTTC.

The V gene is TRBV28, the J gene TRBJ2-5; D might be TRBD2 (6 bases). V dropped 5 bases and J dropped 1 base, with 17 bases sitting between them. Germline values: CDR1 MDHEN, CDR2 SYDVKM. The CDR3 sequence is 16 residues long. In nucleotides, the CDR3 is TGTGCCAGCAGTCTCCCCCTAGCGACCTCCCAAGAGACCCAGTACTTC. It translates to CASSLPLATSQETQYF.

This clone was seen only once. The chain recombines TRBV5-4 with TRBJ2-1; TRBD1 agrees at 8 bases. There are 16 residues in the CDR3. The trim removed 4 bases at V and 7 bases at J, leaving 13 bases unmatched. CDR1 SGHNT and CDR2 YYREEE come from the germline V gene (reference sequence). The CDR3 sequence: CASSQGHRGMRNEQFF. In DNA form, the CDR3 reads TGTGCCAGCAGCCAGGGCCACAGGGGGATGAGGAATGAGCAGTTCTTC.

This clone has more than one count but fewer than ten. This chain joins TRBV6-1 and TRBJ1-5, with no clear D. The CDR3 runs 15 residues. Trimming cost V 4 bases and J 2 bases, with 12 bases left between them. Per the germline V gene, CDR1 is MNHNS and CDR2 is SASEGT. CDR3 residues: CASSVNIGGNQPQHF. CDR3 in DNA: TGTGCCAGCAGTGTTAACATCGGGGGCAATCAGCCCCAGCATTTT.

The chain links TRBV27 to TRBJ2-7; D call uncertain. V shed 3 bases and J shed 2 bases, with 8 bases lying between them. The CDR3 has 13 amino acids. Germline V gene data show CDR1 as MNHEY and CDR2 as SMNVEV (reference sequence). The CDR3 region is CASSLGSPYEQYF. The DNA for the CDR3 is TGTGCCAGCAGTTTGGGCAGTCCCTACGAGCAGTACTTC.

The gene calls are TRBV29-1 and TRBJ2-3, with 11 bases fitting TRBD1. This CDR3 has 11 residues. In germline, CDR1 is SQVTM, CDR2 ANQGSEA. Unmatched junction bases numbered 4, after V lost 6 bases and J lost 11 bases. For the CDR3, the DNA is TGCAGCGTCGCTGGGACAGGGGGGCAGTATTTT. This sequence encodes CSVAGTGGQYF.

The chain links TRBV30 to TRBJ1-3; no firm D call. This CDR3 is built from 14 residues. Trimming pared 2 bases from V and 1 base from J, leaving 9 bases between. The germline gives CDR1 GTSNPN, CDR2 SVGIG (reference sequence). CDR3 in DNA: TGTGCCTGGAGTTCAGGTTATTCTGGAAACACCATATATTTT. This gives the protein CAWSSGYSGNTIYF.

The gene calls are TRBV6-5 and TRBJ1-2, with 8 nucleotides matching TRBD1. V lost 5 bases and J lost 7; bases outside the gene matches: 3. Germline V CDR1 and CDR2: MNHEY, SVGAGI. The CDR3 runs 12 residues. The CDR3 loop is CASSPDRAGYTF. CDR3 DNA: TGTGCCAGCAGTCCGGACAGGGCTGGCTACACCTTC.

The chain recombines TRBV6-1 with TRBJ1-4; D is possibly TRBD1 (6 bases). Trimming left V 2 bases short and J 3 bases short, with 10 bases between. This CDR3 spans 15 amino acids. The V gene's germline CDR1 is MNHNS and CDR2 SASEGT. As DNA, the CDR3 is TGTGCCAGCAGTGAATGGTACAGGGCTAATGAAAAACTGTTTTTT. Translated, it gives CASSEWYRANEKLFF.

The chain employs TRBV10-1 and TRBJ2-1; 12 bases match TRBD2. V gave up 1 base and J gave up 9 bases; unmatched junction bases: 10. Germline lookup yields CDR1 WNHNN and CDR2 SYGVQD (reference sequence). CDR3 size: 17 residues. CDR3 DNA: TGCGCCAGCAGTGAGTTAACTAGCGGGGGGCCTAGGGCTGAGCAGTTCTTC. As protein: CASSELTSGGPRAEQFF.

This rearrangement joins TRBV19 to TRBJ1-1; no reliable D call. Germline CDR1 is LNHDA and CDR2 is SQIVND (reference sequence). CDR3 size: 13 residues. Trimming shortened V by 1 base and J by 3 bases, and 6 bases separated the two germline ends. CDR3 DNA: TGTGCCAGTAGTATAGGAGGCTACACTGAAGCTTTCTTT. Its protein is CASSIGGYTEAFF.

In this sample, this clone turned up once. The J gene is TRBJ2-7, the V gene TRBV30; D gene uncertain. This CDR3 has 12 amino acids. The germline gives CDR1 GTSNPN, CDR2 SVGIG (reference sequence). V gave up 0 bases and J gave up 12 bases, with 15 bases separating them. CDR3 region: CAWSVGSISRYF. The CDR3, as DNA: TGTGCCTGGAGTGTAGGTAGTATTAGCCGGTACTTC.

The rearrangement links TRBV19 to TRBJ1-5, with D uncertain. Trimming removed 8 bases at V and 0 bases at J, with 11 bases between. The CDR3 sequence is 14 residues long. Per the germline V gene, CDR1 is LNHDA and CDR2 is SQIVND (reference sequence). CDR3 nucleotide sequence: TGTGCCAGTGCTACAGTGGATAGCAATCAGCCCCAGCATTTT. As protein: CASATVDSNQPQHF. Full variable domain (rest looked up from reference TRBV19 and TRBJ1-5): DGGITQSPKYLFRKEGQNVTLSCEQNLNHDAMYWYRQDPGQGLRLIYYSQIVNDFQKGDIAEGYSVSREKKESFPLTVTSAQKNPTAFYLCASATVDSNQPQHFGDGTRLSIL.

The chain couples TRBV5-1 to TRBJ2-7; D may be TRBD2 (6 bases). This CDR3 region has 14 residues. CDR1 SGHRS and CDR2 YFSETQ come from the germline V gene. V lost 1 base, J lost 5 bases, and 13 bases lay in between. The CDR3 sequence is CASSLLWGDNEQYF. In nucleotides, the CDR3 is TGCGCCAGCAGCTTGCTGTGGGGGGATAACGAGCAGTACTTC.

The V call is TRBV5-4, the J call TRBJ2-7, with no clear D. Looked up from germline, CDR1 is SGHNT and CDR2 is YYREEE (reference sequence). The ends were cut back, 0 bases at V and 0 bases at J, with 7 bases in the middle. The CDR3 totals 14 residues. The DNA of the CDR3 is TGTGCCAGCAGCTTGGAGGCTAGCTCCTACGAGCAGTACTTC. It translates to CASSLEASSYEQYF.